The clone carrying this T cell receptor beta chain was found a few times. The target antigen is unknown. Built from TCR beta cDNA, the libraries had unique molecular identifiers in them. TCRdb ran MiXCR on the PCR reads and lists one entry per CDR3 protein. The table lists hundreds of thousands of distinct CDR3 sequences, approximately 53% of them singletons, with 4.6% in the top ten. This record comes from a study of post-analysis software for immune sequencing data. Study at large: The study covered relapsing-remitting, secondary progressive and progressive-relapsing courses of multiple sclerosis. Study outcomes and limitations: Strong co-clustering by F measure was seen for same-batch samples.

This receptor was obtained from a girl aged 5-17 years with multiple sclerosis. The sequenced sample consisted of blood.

The CDR3 DNA reads TGCAGTGCTAGACAACCCCAGGGTTTGTCCTACGAGCAGTACTTC. It specifies CSARQPQGLSYEQYF. The chain recombines TRBV20-1 with TRBJ2-7, with D maybe TRBD1 (5 bases). The CDR3 is 15 amino acids. In germline, CDR1 is DFQATT, CDR2 SNEGSKA (reference sequence). The V end lost 2 bases, the J end lost 1 base, and 15 bases lay between the germline ends.